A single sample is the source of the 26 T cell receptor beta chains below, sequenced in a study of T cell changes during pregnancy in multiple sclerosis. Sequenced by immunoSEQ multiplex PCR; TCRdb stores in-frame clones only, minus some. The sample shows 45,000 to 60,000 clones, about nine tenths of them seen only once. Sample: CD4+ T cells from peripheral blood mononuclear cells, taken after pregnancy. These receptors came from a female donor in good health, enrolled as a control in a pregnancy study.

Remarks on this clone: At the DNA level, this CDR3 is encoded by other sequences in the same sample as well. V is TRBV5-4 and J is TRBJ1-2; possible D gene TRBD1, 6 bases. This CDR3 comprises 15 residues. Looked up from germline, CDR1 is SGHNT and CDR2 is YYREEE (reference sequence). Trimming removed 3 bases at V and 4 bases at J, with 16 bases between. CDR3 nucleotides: TGTGCCAGCAGCTCTATACAGGGCTTTGGCTATGGCTACACCTTC. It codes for CASSSIQGFGYGYTF.

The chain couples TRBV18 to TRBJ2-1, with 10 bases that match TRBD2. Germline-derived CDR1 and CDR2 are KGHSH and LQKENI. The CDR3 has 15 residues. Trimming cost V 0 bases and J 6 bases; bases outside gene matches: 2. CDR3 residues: CASSPPSSGSNEQFF. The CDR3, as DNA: TGTGCCAGCTCACCACCGTCTAGCGGGAGCAATGAGCAGTTCTTC.

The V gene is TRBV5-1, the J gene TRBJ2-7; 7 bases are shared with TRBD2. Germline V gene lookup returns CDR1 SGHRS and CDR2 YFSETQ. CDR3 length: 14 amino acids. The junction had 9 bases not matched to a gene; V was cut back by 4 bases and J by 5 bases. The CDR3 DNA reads TGCGCCAGCAGCCCCAGACTAGCAGGGAACGAGCAGTACTTC. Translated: CASSPRLAGNEQYF.

CDR3 sequence: CAYSGNSNSPLHF. The DNA of the CDR3 is TGTGCCTACTCAGGCAATTCGAATTCACCCCTCCACTTT. The rearrangement links TRBV30 to TRBJ1-6, with D uncertain. V dropped 7 bases and J dropped 7 bases, with 14 bases sitting between them. The CDR3 consists of 13 residues. CDR1 is GTSNPN, CDR2 SVGIG, per germline (reference sequence).

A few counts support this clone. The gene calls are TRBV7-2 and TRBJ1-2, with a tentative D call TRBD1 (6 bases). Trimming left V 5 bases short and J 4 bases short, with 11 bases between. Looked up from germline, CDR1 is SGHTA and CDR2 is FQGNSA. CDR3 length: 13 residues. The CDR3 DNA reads TGTGCCAGCAGCACCGGCAGGGGCTATGGCTACACCTTC. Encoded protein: CASSTGRGYGYTF.

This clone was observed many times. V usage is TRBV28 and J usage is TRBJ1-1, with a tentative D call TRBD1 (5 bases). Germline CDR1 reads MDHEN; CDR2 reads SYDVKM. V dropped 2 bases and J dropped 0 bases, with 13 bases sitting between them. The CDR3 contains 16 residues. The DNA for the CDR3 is TGTGCCAGCAGTTTAATGGAGGGGTCCATGAACACTGAAGCTTTCTTT. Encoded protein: CASSLMEGSMNTEAFF.

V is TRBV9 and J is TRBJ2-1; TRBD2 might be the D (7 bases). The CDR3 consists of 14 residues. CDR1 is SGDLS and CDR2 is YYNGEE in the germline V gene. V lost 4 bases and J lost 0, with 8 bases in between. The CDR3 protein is CASSRGGSYNEQFF. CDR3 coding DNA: TGTGCCAGCAGCAGGGGGGGCTCCTACAATGAGCAGTTCTTC.

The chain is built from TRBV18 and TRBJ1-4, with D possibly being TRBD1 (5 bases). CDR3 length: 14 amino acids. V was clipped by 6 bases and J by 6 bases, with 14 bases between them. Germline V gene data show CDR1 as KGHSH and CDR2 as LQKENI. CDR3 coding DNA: TGTGCCAGCTCTTACGGGGGAATAGATGAAAAACTGTTTTTT. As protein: CASSYGGIDEKLFF.

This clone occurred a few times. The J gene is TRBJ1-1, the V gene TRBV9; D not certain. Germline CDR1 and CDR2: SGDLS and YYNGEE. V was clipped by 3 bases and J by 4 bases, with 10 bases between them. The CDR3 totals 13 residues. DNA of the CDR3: TGTGCCAGCAGCGAGGGAGGGAGCACTGAAGCTTTCTTT. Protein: CASSEGGSTEAFF.

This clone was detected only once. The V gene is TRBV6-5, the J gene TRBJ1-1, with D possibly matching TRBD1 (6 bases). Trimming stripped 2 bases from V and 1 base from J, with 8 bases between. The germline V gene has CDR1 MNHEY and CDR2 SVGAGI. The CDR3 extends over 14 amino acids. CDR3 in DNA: TGTGCCAGCAGTTACAGACAGGCGAACACTGAAGCTTTCTTT. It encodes CASSYRQANTEAFF.

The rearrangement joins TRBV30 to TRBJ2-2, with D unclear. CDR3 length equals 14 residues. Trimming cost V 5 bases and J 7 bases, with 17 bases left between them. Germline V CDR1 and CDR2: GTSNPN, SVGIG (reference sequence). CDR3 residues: CAWSWAPPNGELFF. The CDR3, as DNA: TGTGCCTGGTCGTGGGCCCCACCCAACGGGGAGCTGTTTTTT. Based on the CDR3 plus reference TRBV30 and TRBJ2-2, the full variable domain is SQTIHQWPATLVQPVGSPLSLECTVEGTSNPNLYWYRQAAGRGLQLLFYSVGIGQISSEVPQNLSASRPQDRQFILSSKKLLLSDSGFYLCAWSWAPPNGELFFGEGSRLTVL.

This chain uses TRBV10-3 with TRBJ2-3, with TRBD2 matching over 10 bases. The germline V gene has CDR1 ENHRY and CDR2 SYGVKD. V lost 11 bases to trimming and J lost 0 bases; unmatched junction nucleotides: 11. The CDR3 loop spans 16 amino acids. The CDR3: CASLNSGLASTDTQYF. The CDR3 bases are TGTGCCTCCCTCAACTCGGGACTAGCGAGCACAGATACGCAGTATTTT.

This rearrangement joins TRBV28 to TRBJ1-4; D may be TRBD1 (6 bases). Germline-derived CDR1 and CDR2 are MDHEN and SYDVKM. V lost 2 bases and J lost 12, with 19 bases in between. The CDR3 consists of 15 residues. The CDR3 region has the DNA TGTGCCAGCAGTTTAGGGGACATTCGAAAAGGGGAACTGTTTTTT. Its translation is CASSLGDIRKGELFF.

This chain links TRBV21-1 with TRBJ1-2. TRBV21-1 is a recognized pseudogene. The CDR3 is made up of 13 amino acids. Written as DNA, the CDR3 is TGTGCCAGCAGCAAAACTGGTCGTGATGGCTACACCTTC. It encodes CASSKTGRDGYTF.

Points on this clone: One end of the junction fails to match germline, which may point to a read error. CDR3 nucleotides: TGCGTCAGCAGCTCAGGACAGGGGAACACCATATATTTT. Translated, it gives CVSSSGQGNTIYF. The rearrangement joins TRBV5-1 to TRBJ1-3; 9 bases fit TRBD1. Germline CDR1 reads SGHRS; CDR2 reads YFSETQ. CDR3 length equals 13 residues.

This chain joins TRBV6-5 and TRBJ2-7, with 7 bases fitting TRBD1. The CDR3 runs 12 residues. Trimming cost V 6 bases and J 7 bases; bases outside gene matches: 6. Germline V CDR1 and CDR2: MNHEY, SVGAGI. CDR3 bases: TGTGCCAGCAGCACGACAGGGCGGGAGCAGTACTTC. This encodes CASSTTGREQYF.

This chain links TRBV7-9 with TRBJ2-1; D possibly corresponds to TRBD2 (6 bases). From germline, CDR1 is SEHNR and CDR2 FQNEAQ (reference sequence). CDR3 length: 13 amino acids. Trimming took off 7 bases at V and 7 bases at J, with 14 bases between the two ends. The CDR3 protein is CASTLSGSNEQFF. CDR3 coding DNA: TGTGCCAGCACCCTTTCCGGGAGTAATGAGCAGTTCTTC.

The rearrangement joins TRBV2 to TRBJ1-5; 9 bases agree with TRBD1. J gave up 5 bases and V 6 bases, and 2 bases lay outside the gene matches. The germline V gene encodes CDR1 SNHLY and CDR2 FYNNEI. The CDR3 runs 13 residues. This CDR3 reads CASRGQGYQPQHF. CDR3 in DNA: TGTGCCAGCAGGGGACAGGGCTATCAGCCCCAGCATTTT.

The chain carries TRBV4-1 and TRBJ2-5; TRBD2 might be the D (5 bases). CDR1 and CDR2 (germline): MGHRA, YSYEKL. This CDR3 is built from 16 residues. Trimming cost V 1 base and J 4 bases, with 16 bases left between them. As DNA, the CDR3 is TGCGCCAGCAGCCAAGTCCCTGCCTGGCGGGCAGAGACCCAGTACTTC. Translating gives CASSQVPAWRAETQYF.

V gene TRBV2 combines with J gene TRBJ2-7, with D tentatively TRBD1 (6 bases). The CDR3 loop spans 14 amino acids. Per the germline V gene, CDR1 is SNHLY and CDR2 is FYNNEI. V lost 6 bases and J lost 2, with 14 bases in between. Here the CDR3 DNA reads TGTGCCAGCAGCCCCGGGACATATACCTACGAGCAGTACTTC. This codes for CASSPGTYTYEQYF.

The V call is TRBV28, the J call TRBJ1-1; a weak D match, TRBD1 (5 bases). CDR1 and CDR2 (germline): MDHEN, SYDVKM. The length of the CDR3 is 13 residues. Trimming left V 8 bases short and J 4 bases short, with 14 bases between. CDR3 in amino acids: CASLGFQGTEAFF. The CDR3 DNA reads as TGTGCCAGCTTGGGGTTTCAGGGCACTGAAGCTTTCTTT.

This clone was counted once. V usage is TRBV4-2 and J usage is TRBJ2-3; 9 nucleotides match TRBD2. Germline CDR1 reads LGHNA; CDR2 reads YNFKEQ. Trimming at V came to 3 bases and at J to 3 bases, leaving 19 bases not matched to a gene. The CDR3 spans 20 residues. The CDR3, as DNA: TGTGCCAGCAGCCAGGAAGATGGTAGCGGGAGTCTACGTGGTACAGATACGCAGTATTTT. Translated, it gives CASSQEDGSGSLRGTDTQYF.

CDR3 bases: TGTGCCAGCAGCGGGGAACGGGGAGGCTACACCTTC. Protein product: CASSGERGGYTF. This rearrangement joins TRBV9 to TRBJ1-2; D is unresolved. The germline V gene has CDR1 SGDLS and CDR2 YYNGEE. V lost 3 bases and J 8 bases, leaving 11 bases between the germline ends. The CDR3 sequence is 12 residues long.

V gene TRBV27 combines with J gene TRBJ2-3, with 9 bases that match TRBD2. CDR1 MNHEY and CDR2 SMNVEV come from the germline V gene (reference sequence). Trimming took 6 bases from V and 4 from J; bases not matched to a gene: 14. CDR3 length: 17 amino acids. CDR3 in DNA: TGTGCCAGCAGCCCCAAATTCGGGACTAGCAGTCCAGATACGCAGTATTTT. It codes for CASSPKFGTSSPDTQYF.

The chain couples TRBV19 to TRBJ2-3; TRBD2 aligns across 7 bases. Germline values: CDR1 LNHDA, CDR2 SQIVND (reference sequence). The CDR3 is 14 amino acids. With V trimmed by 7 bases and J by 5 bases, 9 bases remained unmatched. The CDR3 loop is CASTISLAGDTQYF. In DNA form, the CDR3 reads TGTGCCAGTACCATCAGCTTAGCGGGAGATACGCAGTATTTT.

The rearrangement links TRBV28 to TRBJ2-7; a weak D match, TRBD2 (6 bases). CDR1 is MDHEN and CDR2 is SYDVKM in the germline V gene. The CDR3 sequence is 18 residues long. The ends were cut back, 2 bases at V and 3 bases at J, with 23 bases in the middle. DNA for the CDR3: TGTGCCAGCAGTTTACACGTCATCTGGGAGGCGCCTATCTACGAGCAGTACTTC. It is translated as CASSLHVIWEAPIYEQYF. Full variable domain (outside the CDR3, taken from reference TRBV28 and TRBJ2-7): DVKVTQSSRYLVKRTGEKVFLECVQDMDHENMFWYRQDPGLGLRLIYFSYDVKMKEKGDIPEGYSVSREKKERFSLILESASTNQTSMYLCASSLHVIWEAPIYEQYFGPGTRLTVT.